Below, 31 T cell receptor beta chains from the same sample are listed, as sequenced in a study of early T cells in non-severe SARS-CoV-2 infection. TCRdb re-called the 5' RACE reads with MiXCR, one entry per CDR3 protein. In the table there are 25,000 to 35,000 distinct CDR3 sequences, 6.6% of which are singletons. The sample was whole blood. These receptors all come from an adult who was a healthcare worker with PCR-confirmed SARS-CoV-2 infection or an uninfected control (not recorded which).

This clonotype occurred many times. V is TRBV28 and J is TRBJ2-1, with D hard to call. The germline gives CDR1 MDHEN, CDR2 SYDVKM. Trimming removed 3 bases from V and 3 bases from J, with 9 bases in between. This CDR3 spans 14 amino acids. The CDR3 DNA sequence: TGTGCCAGCAGTTTTCCGGCGGACTACAATGAGCAGTTCTTC. This encodes CASSFPADYNEQFF. Full variable domain (outside the CDR3, taken from reference TRBV28 and TRBJ2-1): DVKVTQSSRYLVKRTGEKVFLECVQDMDHENMFWYRQDPGLGLRLIYFSYDVKMKEKGDIPEGYSVSREKKERFSLILESASTNQTSMYLCASSFPADYNEQFFGPGTRLTVL.

This clonotype was recorded many times. CDR3 sequence reads: CASSPSRSGENTEAFF. Written as DNA, the CDR3 is TGTGCCAGCAGTCCCTCTAGATCGGGGGAGAACACTGAAGCTTTCTTT. This rearrangement joins TRBV12-3 or TRBV12-4 to TRBJ1-1, with TRBD1 as a possible D gene (5 bases). The CDR3 extends over 16 amino acids. The ends were cut back, 5 bases at V and 1 base at J, with 17 bases in the middle.

This clonotype is medium-sized in the sample. The V call is TRBV20-1, the J call TRBJ1-2, with TRBD1 identical over 11 bases. This CDR3 is built from 14 residues. Germline V gives CDR1 DFQATT, CDR2 SNEGSKA (reference sequence). With V trimmed by 1 base and J by 5 bases, 3 bases remained unmatched. The CDR3 DNA sequence: TGCAGTGCTAGAGGGGACAGGGGGGATTATGGCTACACCTTC. This encodes CSARGDRGDYGYTF.

A note on this clonotype: A much larger clone lies a single base off, so this may be a read error. V is TRBV5-1 and J is TRBJ2-2, with 8 bases that match TRBD1. The germline CDR1 and CDR2 sequences are SGHRS and YFSETQ. The CDR3 has 15 amino acids. CDR3 in DNA: TGCGCCAGCAGCAAGGACAGGGCGAACACCGGGGAGCTGTATTTT. It specifies CASSKDRANTGELYF.

This clonotype has a count of ten or more. This chain links TRBV7-2 with TRBJ2-5, with TRBD2 matching over 7 bases. The CDR3 consists of 13 residues. Trimming took 2 bases from V and 5 from J; bases not matched to a gene: 2. In germline, CDR1 is SGHTA, CDR2 FQGNSA. Written as DNA, the CDR3 is TGTGCCAGCAGCTTAAACGGGAGGGAGACCCAGTACTTC. Residues: CASSLNGRETQYF.

This clonotype has ten or more counts. The rearrangement joins TRBV20-1 to TRBJ2-3; the D gene is possibly TRBD2 (5 bases). This CDR3 spans 14 amino acids. The V end was cut by 0 bases, the J end by 1 base, with 8 bases between. Germline CDR1 and CDR2: DFQATT and SNEGSKA (reference sequence). CDR3 DNA sequence: TGCAGTGCTAGAGATTCCGGGGGCACAGATACGCAGTATTTT. It is translated as CSARDSGGTDTQYF.

Many counts were recorded for this clonotype. The V call is TRBV24-1, the J call TRBJ1-2, with D unclear. Germline V gives CDR1 KGHDR, CDR2 SFDVKD. This CDR3 comprises 14 residues. V was shortened by 1 base and J by 1 base, with 6 bases between the two germline ends. CDR3 residues: CATSDFGSNYGYTF. The CDR3 coding sequence is TGTGCCACCAGTGATTTCGGCAGTAACTATGGCTACACCTTC.

There are many counts of this clonotype. The V gene is TRBV7-2, the J gene TRBJ2-5; either TRBD1 or TRBD2 may fit D (6 bases each). CDR3 size: 15 residues. Germline CDR1 reads SGHTA; CDR2 reads FQGNSA. The germline V and J ends were trimmed by 5 bases and 6 bases, with 19 bases remaining between them. The CDR3 DNA is TGTGCCAGCAGCGTTTGGAGGGGGACCACCAAGACCCAGTACTTC. Translation gives CASSVWRGTTKTQYF. The full variable domain, rest sourced from reference TRBV7-2 and TRBJ2-5, is GAGVSQSPSNKVTEKGKDVELRCDPISGHTALYWYRQSLGQGLEFLIYFQGNSAPDKSGLPSDRFSAERTGGSVSTLTIQRTQQEDSAVYLCASSVWRGTTKTQYFGPGTRLLVL.

This clonotype was seen a handful of times. This rearrangement joins TRBV7-2 to TRBJ2-7; 14 bases map to TRBD2. The CDR3 contains 17 residues. Germline-derived CDR1 and CDR2 are SGHTA and FQGNSA. The V gene end was trimmed by 1 base and the J gene end by 0 bases; junction bases not matched to a gene: 2. In DNA, the CDR3 is TGTGCCAGCAGCTTAGAAGGGACTAGCGGGGGCTCCTACGAGCAGTACTTC. Translated, it gives CASSLEGTSGGSYEQYF.

This clonotype occurred many times. The CDR3 DNA is TGTGCCAGCACCCCAGCCCCGTGGGCGGGCTACGAGCAGTACTTC. This sequence encodes CASTPAPWAGYEQYF. The J gene is TRBJ2-7, the V gene TRBV27; perhaps TRBD2 as D (5 bases). The CDR3 loop spans 15 amino acids. Germline assignment: CDR1 MNHEY and CDR2 SMNVEV (reference sequence). Trimming pared 7 bases from V and 3 bases from J, leaving 19 bases between.

This clonotype is labeled medium-sized. The chain is built from TRBV27 and TRBJ1-2; D unclear. The CDR3 runs to 11 residues. Trimming cost V 8 bases and J 0 bases, with 4 bases left between them. Germline CDR1 reads MNHEY; CDR2 reads SMNVEV (reference sequence). The CDR3 is CASGSNYGYTF. Here the CDR3 DNA reads TGTGCCAGCGGATCTAACTATGGCTACACCTTC.

This clonotype was seen many times. The chain employs TRBV6-5 and TRBJ2-2; 7 bases fit TRBD2. Germline V gene lookup returns CDR1 MNHEY and CDR2 SVGAGI. J was trimmed by 2 bases and V by 0 bases; bases with no gene match: 3. The CDR3 consists of 16 residues. The CDR3 DNA reads TGTGCCAGCAGTTACTCGACGGGAGGAAACACCGGGGAGCTGTTTTTT. Translated, it gives CASSYSTGGNTGELFF.

In this sample, this clonotype turned up many times. This chain joins TRBV6-2 or TRBV6-3 and TRBJ1-5; 7 bases match TRBD1. Germline V gene data show CDR1 as MNHEY and CDR2 as SVGEGT. The V and J ends lost 7 bases and 3 bases, in that order; junction bases with no gene match: 12. There are 16 residues in the CDR3. The CDR3 reads CASNDFGDRNNQPQHF. CDR3 nucleotide sequence: TGTGCCAGCAATGATTTTGGGGACAGAAACAATCAGCCCCAGCATTTT.

This clonotype has more than one count but fewer than ten. The chain uses TRBV28 and TRBJ2-1; 7 positions match TRBD2. Germline CDR1 and CDR2: MDHEN and SYDVKM. J lost 6 bases, V lost 4 bases, and 6 bases had no gene match. The CDR3 contains 14 residues. The DNA for the CDR3 is TGTGCCAGCAGTTCTTACCGGACTAGCAATGAGCAGTTCTTC. Amino acid sequence: CASSSYRTSNEQFF.

This clonotype was observed many times. This chain joins TRBV29-1 and TRBJ2-1; 7 positions agree with TRBD2. Germline V CDR1 and CDR2: SQVTM, ANQGSEA. With 5 bases clipped from V and 9 bases from J, the junction kept 10 bases outside the gene matches. The CDR3 extends over 13 amino acids. CDR3 DNA: TGCAGCGTTCCTGCCCTCAGCGGGATTGAGCAGTTCTTC. This sequence encodes CSVPALSGIEQFF.

This clonotype was recorded at least ten times. This chain uses TRBV18 with TRBJ2-7, with D perhaps matching TRBD2 (5 bases). This CDR3 contains 13 residues. Trimming stripped 5 bases from V and 2 bases from J, with 10 bases between. Looked up from germline, CDR1 is KGHSH and CDR2 is LQKENI. CDR3 coding DNA: TGTGCCAGCTCAGTGGAGCGGACCTACGAGCAGTACTTC. This gives the protein CASSVERTYEQYF.

This clonotype came up many times. The CDR3 DNA reads TGTGCCAGCAGCCAAGGGGGTTCAATTAGGGCCCAGCATTTT. Residues: CASSQGGSIRAQHF. The V call is TRBV3-1, the J call TRBJ1-5; D unclear. Germline CDR1 reads LGHDT; CDR2 reads YNNKEL (reference sequence). This CDR3 has 14 residues. V lost 1 base and J 11 bases, leaving 15 bases between the germline ends.

About this clonotype itself: A much larger clonotype is one base distant, so this may be a read error. V usage is TRBV9 and J usage is TRBJ1-1; a weak D match, TRBD1 (6 bases). This CDR3 is 14 amino acids long. The V gene lost 3 bases and the J gene lost 4 bases, with 13 bases spanning the gap. CDR1 is SGDLS, CDR2 YYNGEE, per germline. For the CDR3, the DNA is TGTGCCAGCAGCGGGACAGTTATGCGCACTGAAGCTTTCTTT. Protein product: CASSGTVMRTEAFF.

The chain is built from TRBV10-3 and TRBJ2-3; 8 positions match TRBD1. The CDR3 totals 12 residues. Germline loops: CDR1 ENHRY, CDR2 SYGVKD. V shed 10 bases and J 3 bases; nucleotides not matched to a gene: 3. In DNA form, the CDR3 reads TGTGCCAGCGGACAGGGTACAGATACGCAGTATTTT. Protein: CASGQGTDTQYF.

This clonotype was seen many times. V is TRBV20-1 and J is TRBJ1-1; TRBD1 is a possible D gene (6 bases). The V gene's germline CDR1 is DFQATT and CDR2 SNEGSKA (reference sequence). The V end lost 3 bases, the J end lost 2 bases, and 10 bases lay between the germline ends. This CDR3 comprises 13 residues. CDR3 in amino acids: CSASEQGNTEAFF. The CDR3 DNA follows: TGCAGTGCTAGCGAACAGGGTAACACTGAAGCTTTCTTT.

This chain's CDR3 is CASSVSGNSYEQYF. CDR3 sequence (DNA): TGTGCCAGCAGCGTTAGCGGAAACTCCTACGAGCAGTACTTC. This chain uses TRBV9 with TRBJ2-7; D possibly corresponds to TRBD2 (6 bases). V lost 2 bases and J lost 0, with 9 bases in between. CDR3 length: 14 residues. The germline V gene encodes CDR1 SGDLS and CDR2 YYNGEE. Full variable domain (rest looked up from reference TRBV9 and TRBJ2-7): DSGVTQTPKHLITATGQRVTLRCSPRSGDLSVYWYQQSLDQGLQFLIQYYNGEERAKGNILERFSAQQFPDLHSELNLSSLELGDSALYFCASSVSGNSYEQYFGPGTRLTVT.

This clonotype was observed many times. This chain links TRBV10-3 with TRBJ2-7, with 10 bases that match TRBD2. The CDR3 length is 14 residues. V shed 6 bases, J shed 2 bases, and the junction held 4 bases outside the gene matches. CDR1 ENHRY and CDR2 SYGVKD come from the germline V gene. CDR3 region: CAIRVAGGAYEQYF. As DNA, the CDR3 is TGTGCCATCAGGGTAGCGGGAGGAGCCTACGAGCAGTACTTC.

This clonotype was recorded at least ten times. The chain links TRBV5-1 to TRBJ2-5, with 13 bases fitting TRBD2. The trim removed 3 bases at V and 5 bases at J, leaving 4 bases unmatched. The CDR3 is 15 amino acids. The germline gives CDR1 SGHRS, CDR2 YFSETQ. CDR3 residues: CASSYGLAGDETQYF. Here the CDR3 DNA reads TGCGCCAGCAGCTACGGACTAGCGGGAGATGAGACCCAGTACTTC.

This clonotype was observed at least ten times. The chain combines TRBV4-3 with TRBJ2-3, with TRBD2 as a possible D gene (6 bases). The germline V and J ends were trimmed by 2 bases and 2 bases, with 14 bases remaining between them. Germline lookup yields CDR1 LGHNA and CDR2 YSLEER. The CDR3 has 16 amino acids. Here the CDR3 reads CASSQTPGLHTDTQYF. The CDR3 bases are TGCGCCAGCAGCCAAACCCCGGGACTTCACACAGATACGCAGTATTTT.

The chain employs TRBV18 and TRBJ1-1; no firm D call. Germline V lookup: CDR1 KGHSH, CDR2 LQKENI. V gave up 2 bases and J gave up 1 base, with 5 bases separating them. This CDR3 has 13 amino acids. The CDR3 DNA reads as TGTGCCAGCTCACCAGACGAGAACACTGAAGCTTTCTTT. It codes for CASSPDENTEAFF.

Of note for this clonotype: A much larger clone lies a single base off, so this may be a read error. The V call is TRBV19, the J call TRBJ2-2; TRBD2 might be the D (5 bases). The germline V gene has CDR1 LNHDA and CDR2 SQIVND (reference sequence). Deletions cut 9 bases from V and 3 bases from J, with 8 bases between. The CDR3 is 12 amino acids. CDR3 sequence reads: CARRGYTGELFF. The CDR3 DNA sequence: TGTGCCAGACGGGGATACACCGGGGAGCTGTTTTTT.

The sample holds many counts of this clonotype. The chain links TRBV12-3 or TRBV12-4 to TRBJ2-7; possibly TRBD1 for D (5 bases). The CDR3 is 14 amino acids. Trimming cost V 2 bases and J 2 bases, with 10 bases left between them. CDR3 bases: TGTGCCAGCAGTTTAAATGGCAGGGCCTACGAGCAGTACTTC. It yields the protein CASSLNGRAYEQYF.

This chain joins TRBV27 and TRBJ2-2; weak D call: TRBD2 (5 bases). CDR1 and CDR2 from the germline V gene are MNHEY and SMNVEV (reference sequence). V dropped 2 bases and J dropped 3 bases, with 10 bases sitting between them. The CDR3 extends over 15 amino acids. CDR3 region: CASSLVGIDTGELFF. In nucleotides, the CDR3 is TGTGCCAGCAGTTTAGTCGGGATTGACACCGGGGAGCTGTTTTTT.

In its sample, this clonotype was seen a few times. This chain uses TRBV12-3 or TRBV12-4 with TRBJ2-5, with unresolved D. Trimming left V 3 bases short and J 2 bases short, with 7 bases between. The CDR3 extends over 13 amino acids. The CDR3 DNA follows: TGTGCCAGCAGTTTGAACATGCAAGAGACCCAGTACTTC. It translates to CASSLNMQETQYF.

This clonotype was found a few times. The chain employs TRBV10-2 and TRBJ2-2; possible D gene TRBD1, 5 bases. The V end lost 7 bases, the J end lost 2 bases, and 11 bases lay between the germline ends. CDR3 length: 14 residues. Germline V CDR1 and CDR2: WSHSY, SAAADI. The CDR3 DNA sequence: TGCGCCAGCAAAAAGGACACCAACACCGGGGAGCTGTTTTTT. The encoded protein is CASKKDTNTGELFF.

This clonotype was counted at least ten times. The genes are TRBV5-1 and TRBJ1-1, with D possibly TRBD1 on 5 matching bases. This CDR3 has 15 residues. V lost 1 base and J 0 bases, leaving 10 bases between the germline ends. Germline lookup yields CDR1 SGHRS and CDR2 YFSETQ. The CDR3 reads CASSLTGGLNTEAFF. In DNA, the CDR3 is TGCGCCAGCAGCTTGACAGGCGGCTTGAACACTGAAGCTTTCTTT.